A single sample gave rise to the 17 T cell receptor beta chains below, sequenced in a study of graft-versus-host responses after intestinal transplantation (TCRdb year 2021). In light of the paper, this sample's time point label describes: cells obtained before transplantation from donor or recipient. Which antigens these TCRs recognize remains unknown. Libraries were built with the immunoSEQ multiplex PCR assay. This immuneACCESS table, as held by TCRdb, lists in-frame sequences with V and J called but not all clones. Of the missing ones, under half trace to an unresolved V gene in checked studies; the others have no known cause. Here the sample has 40,000 or so clones; about 93% occur a single time. The ten largest clones represent less than 25% of the sample. The specimen was unstimulated CD8+ T cells sorted from spleen or lymph node cells, collected before transplant. All receptors come from a human donor who was the organ donor for an intestinal transplant.

This clone was recorded only once. The chain couples TRBV27 to TRBJ2-1; the match to TRBD1 covers 10 bases. The CDR3 is 13 amino acids. Trimming took 5 bases from V and 9 from J; bases not matched to a gene: 4. Looked up from germline, CDR1 is MNHEY and CDR2 is SMNVEV (reference sequence). Here the CDR3 reads CASSRQGASEQFF. The CDR3 DNA is TGTGCCAGCAGTCGACAGGGGGCTAGTGAGCAGTTCTTC.

The chain couples TRBV25-1 to TRBJ2-7, with D unresolved. Germline V gives CDR1 MGHDK, CDR2 SYGVNS. This CDR3 is 9 amino acids long. V was clipped by 10 bases and J by 0 bases, with 1 base between them. The CDR3 is CATSYEQYF. The CDR3 DNA follows: TGTGCCACCTCCTACGAGCAGTACTTC.

The V gene is TRBV5-5, the J gene TRBJ2-7, with D unclear. The germline CDR1 and CDR2 sequences are SGHKS and YYEKEE (reference sequence). The CDR3 totals 13 residues. V lost 0 bases, J lost 1 base, and 5 bases lay in between. CDR3 bases: TGTGCCAGCAGCTTGGCGGCGTCCTACGAGCAGTACTTC. This translates into CASSLAASYEQYF.

This chain joins TRBV9 and TRBJ2-7, with TRBD2 identical over 11 bases. CDR1 is SGDLS, CDR2 YYNGEE, per germline. CDR3 length: 14 amino acids. V shed 3 bases, J shed 2 bases, and the junction held 1 base outside the gene matches. Here the CDR3 reads CASSGGLAAYEQYF. In DNA, the CDR3 is TGTGCCAGCAGCGGGGGACTAGCGGCCTACGAGCAGTACTTC.

This clone was picked up one time. This chain connects TRBV7-3 to TRBJ2-7; a weak D match, TRBD2 (6 bases). V was shortened by 2 bases and J by 3 bases, with 11 bases between the two germline ends. CDR3 size: 14 residues. Germline CDR1 reads SGHTA; CDR2 reads FQGTGA. CDR3 protein: CASSLEAGSYEQYF. Written as DNA, the CDR3 is TGTGCCAGCAGCTTAGAGGCCGGGAGCTACGAGCAGTACTTC.

This sequence joins TRBV19 and TRBJ2-5; D is tentatively TRBD1 or TRBD2 (6 bases each). CDR1 and CDR2 from the germline V gene are LNHDA and SQIVND (reference sequence). V was cut by 5 bases and J by 5 bases, with 15 bases left in between. The CDR3 loop spans 14 amino acids. CDR3 nucleotide sequence: TGTGCCAGTAGTCTAGGGGGGCGCGGGGAGACCCAGTACTTC. Translating gives CASSLGGRGETQYF.

This sequence joins TRBV13 and TRBJ2-1; D possibly corresponds to TRBD1 (6 bases). V shed 5 bases and J shed 0 bases, with 11 bases lying between them. CDR1 is PRHDT and CDR2 is FYEKMQ in the germline V gene (reference sequence). The CDR3 has 15 residues. CDR3 coding DNA: TGTGCCAGCAGCACTACAGGGAGCTCCTACAATGAGCAGTTCTTC. It yields the protein CASSTTGSSYNEQFF.

This clone came up once. The rearrangement joins TRBV7-9 to TRBJ2-5, with 7 bases that match TRBD2. V shed 7 bases and J 3 bases; nucleotides not matched to a gene: 5. Germline V gives CDR1 SEHNR, CDR2 FQNEAQ (reference sequence). There are 13 residues in the CDR3. CDR3 sequence reads: CASKGTKKETQYF. CDR3 nucleotides: TGTGCCAGCAAAGGGACTAAAAAAGAGACCCAGTACTTC.

This chain connects TRBV6-6 to TRBJ2-7, with 8 bases aligning to TRBD2. With V trimmed by 0 bases and J by 2 bases, 0 bases remained unmatched. CDR1 is MNHNY, CDR2 SVGAGI, per germline (reference sequence). This CDR3 has 14 amino acids. The CDR3 bases are TGTGCCAGCAGTTACTCGGGACTAGCCTACGAGCAGTACTTC. Translating it yields CASSYSGLAYEQYF.

The chain joins TRBV27 to TRBJ2-1; 10 bases agree with TRBD1. The V gene's germline CDR1 is MNHEY and CDR2 SMNVEV (reference sequence). This CDR3 region has 16 residues. The V and J ends lost 6 bases and 3 bases, in that order; junction bases with no gene match: 8. In nucleotides, the CDR3 is TGTGCCAGCAGCGGGGCGGACAGGGGGAACTACAATGAGCAGTTCTTC. It yields the protein CASSGADRGNYNEQFF.

CDR3 amino acids: CASSPGAGYEQYF. CDR3 coding DNA: TGTGCCAGCAGCCCTGGGGCTGGCTACGAGCAGTACTTC. This chain connects TRBV9 to TRBJ2-5, with TRBD1 as a possible D gene (5 bases). TRBJ2-7 matches the DNA end more closely, so the J call is doubtful. The germline CDR1 and CDR2 sequences are SGDLS and YYNGEE. The CDR3 spans 13 residues.

V usage is TRBV10-3 and J usage is TRBJ2-7; D possibly corresponds to TRBD1 (5 bases). CDR1 and CDR2 (germline): ENHRY, SYGVKD. Trimming left V 4 bases short and J 0 bases short, with 10 bases between. The CDR3 has 14 residues. The CDR3 DNA reads TGTGCCATCAGTGGGCAGGGTACCTCCTACGAGCAGTACTTC. The encoded protein is CAISGQGTSYEQYF.

The rearrangement uses TRBV23-1 and TRBJ1-1; tentative D call: TRBD1 (5 bases). TRBV23-1 counts as an open reading frame of uncertain function. This CDR3 has 18 amino acids. V was cut by 0 bases and J by 0 bases, with 17 bases left in between. The CDR3 DNA follows: TGCGCCAGCAGTCAATCGCGAGACAGAGTCAAGATGAACACTGAAGCTTTCTTT. This sequence encodes CASSQSRDRVKMNTEAFF.

DNA for the CDR3: TGTGCCAGCAGTTTCCCGGGGGTAACCTACGAGCAGTACTTC. Translating it yields CASSFPGVTYEQYF. The chain combines TRBV28 with TRBJ2-7; tentative D call: TRBD2 (6 bases). The CDR3 has 14 amino acids. The germline CDR1 and CDR2 sequences are MDHEN and SYDVKM. V shed 3 bases and J shed 2 bases, with 11 bases lying between them.

This chain uses TRBV6-1 with TRBJ2-1; 12 nucleotides align to TRBD2. J was trimmed by 7 bases and V by 2 bases; bases with no gene match: 0. The CDR3 contains 14 residues. Germline lookup yields CDR1 MNHNS and CDR2 SASEGT. The CDR3 sequence: CASSELAGGNEQFF. CDR3 nucleotide sequence: TGTGCCAGCAGTGAACTAGCGGGAGGGAATGAGCAGTTCTTC.

The chain employs TRBV2 and TRBJ2-7, with 9 bases matching TRBD2. The germline V gene encodes CDR1 SNHLY and CDR2 FYNNEI. V lost 6 bases, J lost 2 bases, and 8 bases stayed unmatched. This CDR3 region has 15 residues. The CDR3 spells CASSDGTSPPYEQYF. The CDR3 DNA reads TGTGCCAGCAGCGACGGGACTAGCCCACCCTACGAGCAGTACTTC.

The chain recombines TRBV10-3 with TRBJ2-7; D possibly corresponds to TRBD2 (5 bases). Trimming pared 6 bases from V and 2 bases from J, leaving 8 bases between. This CDR3 contains 12 residues. Germline CDR1 reads ENHRY; CDR2 reads SYGVKD. The CDR3 is CAISEGAYEQYF. The DNA for the CDR3 is TGTGCCATCAGCGAGGGCGCCTACGAGCAGTACTTC.